This is a list of T cell receptor beta chains from one sample in a study of cytomegalovirus exposure and HLA in healthy donors. Assay: immunoSEQ multiplex PCR; the TCRdb copy retains only in-frame clones and omits some. The table shows 150,000 to 200,000 clones, with roughly nine tenths occurring only once. The sequencing input was PBMCs. The receptors were gathered from a man between 18 and 35 years old in good health and CMV-seropositive. The CDR3 runs from the conserved cysteine through the conserved F or W. D genes are given only for firm matches. Part of the rows lack a size; the others show once, few, many or a class for expanded clones.

TRBV19,-,13,TRBJ1-4,-,CASSPGLHKGLFF,TGTGCCAGTAGTCCGGGACTTCACAAGGGGCTGTTTTTT
TRBV4-1,TRBD2,16,TRBJ2-1,-,CASSQEAGASYNEQFF,TGCGCCAGCAGCCAAGAAGCGGGAGCCTCCTACAATGAGCAGTTCTTC
TRBV13,TRBD2,19,TRBJ2-3,-,CASSLEPRSGRDGADTQYF,TGTGCCAGCAGCTTAGAGCCCAGGAGCGGGAGGGATGGAGCGGATACGCAGTATTTT
TRBV10-3,-,12,TRBJ2-2,-,CAISGGAGELFF,TGTGCCATCAGTGGGGGGGCCGGGGAGCTGTTTTTT
TRBV9,-,16,TRBJ1-1,-,CASSARREVRNTEAFF,TGTGCCAGCAGCGCACGTCGGGAGGTTAGGAACACTGAAGCTTTCTTT
TRBV11-2,TRBD1,15,TRBJ2-7,-,CASSAQGANYYEQYF,TGTGCCAGCAGCGCTCAGGGGGCGAACTACTACGAGCAGTACTTC
TRBV7-2,-,15,TRBJ1-2,-,CASRPGGSSNYGYTF,TGTGCCAGCCGTCCGGGAGGATCATCTAACTATGGCTACACCTTC
TRBV6-1,TRBD1,15,TRBJ1-2,-,CASSTQRTGDYGYTF,TGTGCCAGCAGTACGCAGAGGACAGGGGACTATGGCTACACCTTC
TRBV5-6,-,12,TRBJ1-2,-,CASSEGFYGYTF,TGTGCCAGCAGCGAGGGCTTCTATGGCTACACCTTC
TRBV19,TRBD2,12,TRBJ2-7,-,CAGLAGLYEQYF,TGTGCCGGACTAGCGGGACTCTACGAGCAGTACTTC
TRBV27,TRBD1,12,TRBJ2-7,few,CASSRQGSEQYF,TGTGCCAGCAGCAGACAGGGTTCCGAGCAGTACTTC
TRBV11-2,TRBD2,15,TRBJ2-7,-,CASSLHGLAYYEQYF,TGTGCCAGCAGCCTACACGGACTAGCCTACTACGAGCAGTACTTC
TRBV5-4,TRBD2,17,TRBJ2-3,-,CASSLAGLAGSTGTQYF,TGTGCCAGCAGCTTGGCTGGACTAGCGGGAAGTACCGGTACGCAGTATTTT
TRBV6-1,TRBD1,14,TRBJ1-1,-,CATLLTGGKAEAFF,TGTGCCACCTTACTGACAGGGGGAAAGGCTGAAGCTTTCTTT
TRBV2,TRBD1,12,TRBJ1-1,once,CASLDRGQKAFF,TGTGCCAGCCTGGACAGGGGGCAAAAAGCTTTCTTT
TRBV28,-,13,TRBJ1-1,-,CASSFTGDTEAFF,TGTGCCAGCAGTTTCACAGGAGACACTGAAGCTTTCTTT
TRBV2,-,10,TRBJ2-1,-,CASRDSTKFF,TGTGCCAGCAGGGACTCAACTAAGTTCTTC
TRBV10-2,TRBD2,14,TRBJ2-1,-,CASSVGLAFNEQFF,TGCGCCAGCAGCGTCGGACTAGCTTTCAATGAGCAGTTCTTC
TRBV9,-,15,TRBJ2-1,-,CASSLRDWGENEQFF,TGTGCCAGCAGCCTCCGGGACTGGGGGGAAAATGAGCAGTTCTTC
TRBV4-1,-,15,TRBJ1-4,few,CASSQTWTANEKLFF,TGCGCCAGCAGCCAAACCTGGACAGCTAATGAAAAACTGTTTTTT
TRBV5-1,-,13,TRBJ2-5,-,CASSLNAGETQYF,TGCGCCAGCAGCTTGAATGCGGGAGAGACCCAGTACTTC
TRBV19,-,13,TRBJ2-3,-,CASKGGSTDTQYF,TGTGCCAGTAAGGGGGGGAGCACAGATACGCAGTATTTT
TRBV7-8,-,15,TRBJ1-5,-,CASSLEYRAPQPQHF,TGTGCCAGCAGCTTAGAATACAGGGCGCCTCAGCCCCAGCATTTT
TRBV2,-,14,TRBJ2-7,-,CASSVQVKLDEQYF,TGTGCCAGCAGTGTACAGGTAAAGCTTGACGAGCAGTACTTC
TRBV19,-,14,TRBJ1-3,-,CASSDSSSGNTIYF,TGTGCCAGTAGTGACAGTAGCTCTGGAAACACCATATATTTT
TRBV19,-,16,TRBJ2-7,-,CASSIDSGEVGYEQYF,TGTGCCAGTAGTATAGATAGCGGCGAAGTAGGCTACGAGCAGTACTTC
TRBV11-1,TRBD1,15,TRBJ2-7,-,CASSFIGTGTGEQYF,TGTGCCAGCAGCTTCATCGGGACAGGGACGGGCGAGCAGTACTTC
TRBV10-3,TRBD2,16,TRBJ2-1,-,CAISEYSGIRDNEQFF,TGTGCCATCAGTGAGTATAGCGGGATACGAGACAATGAGCAGTTCTTC
TRBV10-3,-,14,TRBJ1-3,-,CAIWSGTTGNTIYF,TGTGCCATCTGGTCCGGGACAACCGGAAACACCATATATTTT
TRBV7-6,TRBD2,18,TRBJ2-3,few,CASTIGLAGGGGTDTQYF,TGTGCCAGCACAATCGGACTAGCGGGAGGAGGTGGCACAGATACGCAGTATTTT
TRBV28,TRBD1,15,TRBJ1-5,once,CASSLDRGLGQPQHF,TGTGCCAGCAGTTTGGACAGGGGGCTCGGTCAGCCCCAGCATTTT
TRBV6-1,-,13,TRBJ2-7,-,CASNRDFNYEQYF,TGTGCCAGCAACCGGGACTTCAACTACGAGCAGTACTTC
TRBV6-1,-,16,TRBJ2-5,few,CASSEAQGRGGETQYF,TGTGCCAGCAGTGAAGCTCAGGGCAGGGGAGGGGAGACCCAGTACTTC
TRBV13,-,14,TRBJ2-3,-,CASSSFPRQDTQYF,TGTGCCAGCAGCTCCTTCCCGCGGCAAGATACGCAGTATTTT
TRBV7-2,-,15,TRBJ2-3,-,CASSHTGSFPDTQYF,TGTGCCAGCAGCCATACAGGGTCCTTCCCAGATACGCAGTATTTT
TRBV18,TRBD2,20,TRBJ2-1,-,CASSRTPVGTSGSSYNEQFF,TGTGCCAGCTCACGCACACCGGTTGGGACTAGCGGGAGTTCCTACAATGAGCAGTTCTTC
TRBV27,-,14,TRBJ2-1,-,CASSLSISFDEQFF,TGTGCCAGCAGTTTATCGATTAGCTTTGATGAGCAGTTCTTC
TRBV7-9,TRBD2,15,TRBJ2-7,-,CASSLFKTSFDEQYF,TGTGCCAGCAGCCTATTTAAGACTAGCTTCGACGAGCAGTACTTC
TRBV15,-,13,TRBJ1-1,-,CATSTQVNTEAFF,TGTGCCACCAGCACCCAGGTTAACACTGAAGCTTTCTTT
TRBV21-1,-,16,TRBJ2-3,-,CASSKLASRVTDTQYF,TGTGCCAGCAGCAAGCTAGCGAGCCGTGTCACAGATACGCAGTATTTT
TRBV7-9,TRBD1,14,TRBJ2-1,-,CASSGWDRGNEQFF,TGTGCCAGCAGCGGTTGGGACAGGGGGAATGAGCAGTTCTTC
TRBV4-1,-,16,TRBJ2-6,-,CASSQVFGPGANVLTF,TGCGCCAGCAGCCAAGTATTCGGTCCTGGGGCCAACGTCCTGACTTTC
TRBV5-1,-,14,TRBJ2-3,-,CASSLGGTADTQYF,TGCGCCAGCAGCTTGGGCGGGACCGCGGATACGCAGTATTTT
TRBV6-1,TRBD1,14,TRBJ2-7,-,CASIGGQGSYEQYF,TGTGCCAGCATTGGAGGACAGGGATCCTACGAGCAGTACTTC
TRBV11-3,TRBD2,12,TRBJ2-7,-,CASSLASGRMYF,TGTGCCAGCAGCTTAGCTAGCGGGAGAATGTACTTC
TRBV19,TRBD1,14,TRBJ1-1,-,CASSVDRAMTEAFF,TGTGCCAGTTCCGTCGACAGGGCAATGACTGAAGCTTTCTTT
TRBV9,-,15,TRBJ2-2,-,CASSVAGVRTGELFF,TGTGCCAGCAGCGTAGCCGGGGTCAGGACCGGGGAGCTGTTTTTT
TRBV28,TRBD1,13,TRBJ1-4,-,CASSLNRGLKLFF,TGTGCCAGCAGTTTAAACAGGGGGCTAAAACTGTTTTTT
TRBV10-2,-,13,TRBJ1-2,few,CATSATANYGYTF,TGCGCCACCAGCGCCACGGCTAACTATGGCTACACCTTC
TRBV6-1,TRBD2,17,TRBJ2-7,-,CASSERLAGGDGYEQYF,TGTGCCAGCAGTGAACGGCTGGCGGGAGGTGATGGCTACGAGCAGTACTTC
TRBV6-1,TRBD2,15,TRBJ2-1,few,CASSEEAGGYNEQFF,TGTGCCAGCAGTGAAGAAGCGGGAGGGTACAATGAGCAGTTCTTC
TRBV19,TRBD2,17,TRBJ2-7,-,CASSALAPTSGFYEQYF,TGTGCCAGTAGTGCGTTGGCCCCTACTAGCGGTTTCTACGAGCAGTACTTC